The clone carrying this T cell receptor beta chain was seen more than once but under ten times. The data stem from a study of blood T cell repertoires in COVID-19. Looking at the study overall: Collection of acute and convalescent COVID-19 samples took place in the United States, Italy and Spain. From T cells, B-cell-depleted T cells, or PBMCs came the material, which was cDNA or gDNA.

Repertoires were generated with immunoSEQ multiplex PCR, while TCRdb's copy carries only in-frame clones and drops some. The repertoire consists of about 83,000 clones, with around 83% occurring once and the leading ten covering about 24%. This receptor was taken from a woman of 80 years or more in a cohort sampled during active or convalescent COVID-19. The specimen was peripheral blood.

This CDR3 is CASSFEVSGNTIYF. The CDR3 nucleotides are TGTGCCAGCAGCTTCGAGGTCTCTGGAAACACCATATATTTT. The chain recombines TRBV5-5 with TRBJ1-3; D gene ambiguous. V was shortened by 2 bases and J by 0 bases, with 6 bases between the two germline ends. The CDR3 runs 14 residues. The germline CDR1 and CDR2 sequences are SGHKS and YYEKEE (reference sequence).